The 25 T cell receptor beta chains below come from one sample, sequenced in a study of blood T cell repertoires in COVID-19. Sequencing was performed with immunoSEQ multiplex PCR; in TCRdb, only in-frame clones are kept and a portion is missing. The top ten hold roughly 2.9% of the sample, which has fewer than 350,000 clones, around 81% seen once. The sample taken for sequencing was peripheral blood. The receptors were gathered from an older woman with active or convalescent COVID-19.

This clone was detected a few times. The chain carries TRBV2 and TRBJ1-1, with TRBD1 identical over 9 bases. The CDR3 is 13 amino acids. With V trimmed by 6 bases and J by 6 bases, 5 bases remained unmatched. CDR1 is SNHLY, CDR2 FYNNEI, per germline. CDR3 protein: CASRGTGTPEAFF. In DNA, the CDR3 is TGTGCCAGCAGGGGGACAGGGACTCCTGAAGCTTTCTTT.

The V and J genes are TRBV6-5 and TRBJ2-4; TRBD1 is a possible D gene (7 bases). Germline V CDR1 and CDR2: MNHEY, SVGAGI. V was pared by 7 bases and J by 9 bases, with 16 bases between. The CDR3 sequence is 13 residues long. DNA for the CDR3: TGTGCCAGCAAACAGGGGACTCACGGCATTCAGTACTTC. Amino acid sequence: CASKQGTHGIQYF.

This rearrangement joins TRBV16 to TRBJ2-7, with 8 bases that match TRBD1. Losses at the gene ends were 4 bases for V and 3 bases for J; bases not matched to a gene: 14. Germline CDR1 is KGHSY and CDR2 is FQNENV. The CDR3 extends over 17 amino acids. Written as DNA, the CDR3 is TGTGCCAGCAGCCCGAATCAGGGTACAGGGGGTGTCTACGAGCAGTACTTC. Encoded protein: CASSPNQGTGGVYEQYF.

The chain couples TRBV5-4 to TRBJ1-4, with 9 bases lining up with TRBD1. The trim removed 4 bases at V and 7 bases at J, leaving 5 bases unmatched. The CDR3 contains 14 residues. Looked up from germline, CDR1 is SGHNT and CDR2 is YYREEE (reference sequence). CDR3 in DNA: TGTGCCAGCAGCCCCCGGGACAGGGCTGAAAAACTGTTTTTT. It is translated as CASSPRDRAEKLFF.

V and J are TRBV6-5 and TRBJ2-3, with 7 bases matching TRBD2. The CDR3 spans 15 residues. After removal of 2 bases from V and 5 bases from J, the junction contained 7 bases not matched to a gene. Per the germline V gene, CDR1 is MNHEY and CDR2 is SVGAGI. CDR3 residues: CASSYPGGGVDTQYF. CDR3 nucleotide sequence: TGTGCCAGCAGTTACCCCGGCGGGGGAGTAGATACGCAGTATTTT.

The chain combines TRBV7-2 with TRBJ1-6; TRBD1 agrees at 10 bases. CDR1 is SGHTA, CDR2 FQGNSA, per germline. The CDR3 is 16 amino acids. V shed 2 bases and J 7 bases; nucleotides not matched to a gene: 5. The CDR3 bases are TGTGCCAGCAGCTTATGGTTGGGACAGGGGAATTCACCCCTCCACTTT. The encoded protein is CASSLWLGQGNSPLHF.

The chain combines TRBV19 with TRBJ1-5, with D unresolved. Trimming shortened V by 3 bases and J by 4 bases, and 10 bases separated the two germline ends. CDR3 length: 14 residues. CDR1 is LNHDA, CDR2 SQIVND, per germline (reference sequence). CDR3 nucleotide sequence: TGTGCCAGTAGTATTGGGCCAGCTAATCAGCCCCAGCATTTT. It is translated as CASSIGPANQPQHF. The variable domain in full, completed from reference TRBV19 and TRBJ1-5, reads DGGITQSPKYLFRKEGQNVTLSCEQNLNHDAMYWYRQDPGQGLRLIYYSQIVNDFQKGDIAEGYSVSREKKESFPLTVTSAQKNPTAFYLCASSIGPANQPQHFGDGTRLSIL.

This clone was seen many times. The V call is TRBV4-3, the J call TRBJ2-7, with 8 bases fitting TRBD2. CDR3 size: 17 residues. The V and J ends lost 0 bases and 3 bases, in that order; junction bases with no gene match: 10. The germline gives CDR1 LGHNA, CDR2 YSLEER. Here the CDR3 DNA reads TGCGCCAGCAGCCAAGATCTCGACGGGGGGGCCCTCTACGAGCAGTACTTC. Its protein is CASSQDLDGGALYEQYF.

The V gene is TRBV7-9, the J gene TRBJ1-5; D is possibly TRBD1 (5 bases). In germline, CDR1 is SEHNR, CDR2 FQNEAQ (reference sequence). The CDR3 runs 14 residues. V dropped 3 bases and J dropped 7 bases, with 13 bases sitting between them. For the CDR3, the DNA is TGTGCCAGCAGCTTCGGGGGTTTGGAGCAGCCCCAGCATTTT. It specifies CASSFGGLEQPQHF.

The chain has TRBV24-1 and TRBJ2-7; TRBD1 matches 8 bases. V lost 8 bases, J lost 5 bases, and 16 bases stayed unmatched. Germline lookup yields CDR1 KGHDR and CDR2 SFDVKD. The CDR3 contains 16 residues. In DNA form, the CDR3 reads TGTGCCACCAAACTCCCTCGCGGACAGGGTTCCCACGAGCAGTACTTC. Amino acid sequence: CATKLPRGQGSHEQYF.

The chain links TRBV9 to TRBJ2-7, with D unclear. Germline assignment: CDR1 SGDLS and CDR2 YYNGEE. CDR3 length: 13 residues. V shed 3 bases and J shed 2 bases, with 9 bases lying between them. DNA of the CDR3: TGTGCCAGCAGCGGACCCACTACCTACGAGCAGTACTTC. Protein sequence: CASSGPTTYEQYF.

The V call is TRBV7-9, the J call TRBJ1-2; weak D call: TRBD1 (5 bases). CDR3 length equals 15 residues. From germline, CDR1 is SEHNR and CDR2 FQNEAQ (reference sequence). V gave up 5 bases and J gave up 5 bases, with 18 bases separating them. CDR3 in DNA: TGTGCCAGCAGCCGGGTGGGGGGTTCGGAATATGGCTACACCTTC. Translation gives CASSRVGGSEYGYTF.

This rearrangement joins TRBV5-4 to TRBJ2-2; 8 bases align to TRBD1. V lost 0 bases and J lost 4; bases outside the gene matches: 5. Germline CDR1 and CDR2: SGHNT and YYREEE (reference sequence). This CDR3 has 16 residues. CDR3 sequence: CASSLAGGAGTGELFF. The CDR3 DNA is TGTGCCAGCAGCTTGGCAGGGGGCGCGGGCACCGGGGAGCTGTTTTTT.

This clone was detected only once. V gene TRBV5-1 combines with J gene TRBJ2-7; D may be TRBD1 (5 bases). Germline V gene lookup returns CDR1 SGHRS and CDR2 YFSETQ. Trimming shortened V by 3 bases and J by 3 bases, and 16 bases separated the two germline ends. This CDR3 is 15 amino acids long. CDR3 nucleotide sequence: TGCGCCAGCAGCTGGGGCCTGGCCGTCAACTACGAGCAGTACTTC. Its protein is CASSWGLAVNYEQYF.

This clone was counted between two and nine times. The rearrangement links TRBV19 to TRBJ1-1, with D tentatively TRBD1 (5 bases). CDR3 length: 13 residues. CDR1 is LNHDA, CDR2 SQIVND, per germline (reference sequence). V lost 6 bases and J 4 bases, leaving 12 bases between the germline ends. The CDR3 DNA sequence: TGTGCCAGTAGCTTCCAGGGTAGCACTGAAGCTTTCTTT. Encoded protein: CASSFQGSTEAFF.

This chain links TRBV19 with TRBJ2-5; a weak D match, TRBD2 (5 bases). V was cut by 5 bases and J by 4 bases, with 11 bases left in between. This CDR3 region has 13 residues. CDR1 LNHDA and CDR2 SQIVND come from the germline V gene (reference sequence). The DNA of the CDR3 is TGTGCCAGTAGTCCGACACGGGGAGAGACCCAGTACTTC. Its translation: CASSPTRGETQYF.

There are many counts of this clone. This chain connects TRBV6-5 to TRBJ2-2; 9 nucleotides agree with TRBD2. The CDR3 sequence is 14 residues long. CDR1 and CDR2 from the germline V gene are MNHEY and SVGAGI. Losses at the gene ends were 1 base for V and 6 bases for J; bases not matched to a gene: 0. CDR3 in amino acids: CASSYLAGAGELFF. CDR3 DNA: TGTGCCAGCAGTTACTTAGCGGGGGCCGGGGAGCTGTTTTTT.

The chain uses TRBV28 and TRBJ2-7; D is uncertain. The germline gives CDR1 MDHEN, CDR2 SYDVKM. V lost 6 bases and J lost 0, with 15 bases in between. This CDR3 has 15 amino acids. Here the CDR3 DNA reads TGTGCCAGCAGCTTCGGGTTCTATACCTCCTACGAGCAGTACTTC. It codes for CASSFGFYTSYEQYF. The full variable domain, completed using reference TRBV28 and TRBJ2-7, is DVKVTQSSRYLVKRTGEKVFLECVQDMDHENMFWYRQDPGLGLRLIYFSYDVKMKEKGDIPEGYSVSREKKERFSLILESASTNQTSMYLCASSFGFYTSYEQYFGPGTRLTVT.

The V gene is TRBV5-8, the J gene TRBJ2-3; 14 bases are a match to TRBD2. Germline V lookup: CDR1 SGHTS, CDR2 YDEGEE. V lost 0 bases to trimming and J lost 5 bases; unmatched junction nucleotides: 5. This CDR3 spans 17 amino acids. CDR3 DNA sequence: TGTGCCAGCAGCTTGGGACTAGCGGGGGGGCCCGGAGATACGCAGTATTTT. Amino acid sequence: CASSLGLAGGPGDTQYF.

The rearrangement links TRBV2 to TRBJ1-2; TRBD1 matches 8 bases. The CDR3 loop spans 16 amino acids. In germline, CDR1 is SNHLY, CDR2 FYNNEI. The V and J ends lost 8 bases and 4 bases, in that order; junction bases with no gene match: 15. The CDR3 loop reads CASLRTGMSGVYGYTF. The CDR3, as DNA: TGTGCCAGCCTTAGGACAGGGATGAGCGGTGTCTATGGCTACACCTTC.

This chain joins TRBV12-5 and TRBJ2-7; D ambiguous. Germline V gene lookup returns CDR1 LGHNT and CDR2 FRNRAP. The ends were cut back, 3 bases at V and 2 bases at J, with 8 bases in the middle. This CDR3 contains 13 residues. The CDR3 DNA follows: TGTGCTAGTGGTTTCGCGGATACCTACGAGCAGTACTTC. Protein sequence: CASGFADTYEQYF.

The chain couples TRBV6-5 to TRBJ1-1; 8 bases are shared with TRBD1. V lost 8 bases and J lost 0; bases outside the gene matches: 2. The CDR3 runs to 13 residues. CDR1 and CDR2 from the germline V gene are MNHEY and SVGAGI. The CDR3 DNA reads as TGTGCCAGCGGGGGACAGGTGAACACTGAAGCTTTCTTT. Amino acids: CASGGQVNTEAFF.

The chain links TRBV27 to TRBJ2-2; D is unresolved. Germline V lookup: CDR1 MNHEY, CDR2 SMNVEV (reference sequence). The V end lost 4 bases, the J end lost 6 bases, and 3 bases lay between the germline ends. This CDR3 contains 11 residues. DNA for the CDR3: TGTGCCAGCAGTTCCGCCGGGGAGCTGTTTTTT. The encoded protein is CASSSAGELFF.

The chain links TRBV4-1 to TRBJ2-1; 9 bases align to TRBD2. The J segment lost 9 bases and the V segment lost 3 bases, leaving 15 bases of the junction unmatched. CDR1 and CDR2 (germline): MGHRA, YSYEKL. The CDR3 has 17 amino acids. This CDR3 reads CASSQLLSRGGAFEQFF. Written as DNA, the CDR3 is TGCGCCAGCAGCCAGCTACTATCTCGCGGGGGGGCCTTTGAGCAGTTCTTC.

Only one count was recorded for this clone. The gene calls are TRBV12-3 or TRBV12-4 and TRBJ1-2, with D unclear. The V and J ends lost 6 bases and 5 bases respectively, with 13 bases between them. This CDR3 is built from 13 residues. The CDR3 nucleotides are TGTGCCAGCAGATCTGGGGAGGAGTATGGCTACACCTTC. Translation gives CASRSGEEYGYTF.